This T cell receptor (beta chain) was sequenced during a study of blood T cells in healthy people across ages. Germline CDR1 KGHDR, CDR2 SFDVKD. Unmatched junction bases numbered 3, after V lost 6 bases and J lost 6 bases. This CDR3 has 13 amino acids. A second PCR of about 7 to 12 cycles used a sample-barcoded 5' primer and a J-beta primer mix. Every cDNA molecule carried a tag from a template-switch adaptor bearing 12 random nucleotides. TCRdb re-derived calls from the 5' RACE reads in MiXCR, one entry per CDR3 protein. Among fewer than 700,000 distinct CDR3 sequences listed, 40% to 50% were seen once.

Sequences were obtained from blood. The TCR comes from a man older than 75 in good health. This chain links TRBV24-1 with TRBJ2-3; 9 bases are a match to TRBD1. In DNA form, the CDR3 reads TGTGCCACCAGTCGGACAGGGGTTGATACGCAGTATTTT. This gives the protein CATSRTGVDTQYF.